The rows below give T cell receptor beta chains drawn from one sample of a study of post-analysis software for immune sequencing data. Using its own MiXCR run on the PCR reads, TCRdb lists one record per CDR3 protein. The sample yields some 370,000 distinct CDR3 sequences, around a third seen once. The sample comprised blood. The receptors were gathered from a girl aged 5 to 17 with multiple sclerosis. The CDR3 runs from the conserved cysteine through the conserved F or W. D genes are given only for firm matches. The size field is filled for only some rows; it gives once, few, many or a size class.

cdr3_length: 11; v_call: TRBV29-1; j_call: TRBJ2-2; d_call: -; clone_size: -; cdr3_aa: CSVVAAGELFF; cdr3_nt: TGCAGCGTTGTCGCAGCCGGGGAGCTGTTTTTT
cdr3_length: 14; v_call: TRBV9; j_call: TRBJ1-2; d_call: TRBD1; clone_size: -; cdr3_aa: CASSGGQGFYGYTF; cdr3_nt: TGTGCCAGCAGCGGCGGACAGGGTTTTTATGGCTACACCTTC
cdr3_length: 15; v_call: TRBV7-9; j_call: TRBJ1-1; d_call: -; clone_size: -; cdr3_aa: CASSIPSAGDTKAFF; cdr3_nt: TGTGCCAGCAGCATACCCTCCGCAGGGGACACTAAAGCTTTCTTT
cdr3_length: 16; v_call: TRBV12-3/TRBV12-4; j_call: TRBJ2-7; d_call: -; clone_size: few; cdr3_aa: CASSFSQAGKGHEQYF; cdr3_nt: TGTGCCAGCAGTTTTAGTCAGGCCGGAAAGGGACACGAGCAGTACTTC
cdr3_length: 13; v_call: TRBV12-3/TRBV12-4; j_call: TRBJ2-7; d_call: TRBD1; clone_size: few; cdr3_aa: CASSPGQQYEQYF; cdr3_nt: TGTGCCAGCAGTCCGGGACAGCAATACGAGCAGTACTTC
cdr3_length: 14; v_call: TRBV7-2; j_call: TRBJ1-6; d_call: -; clone_size: -; cdr3_aa: CASSLGGFQSPLHF; cdr3_nt: TGTGCCAGCAGCTTAGGAGGGTTTCAATCACCCCTCCACTTT
cdr3_length: 13; v_call: TRBV20-1; j_call: TRBJ1-2; d_call: -; clone_size: -; cdr3_aa: CSARETRHYGYTF; cdr3_nt: TGCAGTGCTAGAGAAACTCGGCACTATGGCTACACCTTC
cdr3_length: 15; v_call: TRBV2; j_call: TRBJ1-2; d_call: -; clone_size: once; cdr3_aa: CASSPRGVGPYGYTF; cdr3_nt: TGTGCCAGCAGCCCTCGAGGGGTGGGCCCCTATGGCTACACCTTC
cdr3_length: 16; v_call: TRBV10-3; j_call: TRBJ2-7; d_call: -; clone_size: -; cdr3_aa: CAISESGRANSYEQYF; cdr3_nt: TGTGCCATCAGTGAGTCTGGCAGGGCCAACTCCTACGAGCAGTACTTC
cdr3_length: 12; v_call: TRBV11-2; j_call: TRBJ1-1; d_call: -; clone_size: -; cdr3_aa: CASSLDLTEAFF; cdr3_nt: TGTGCCAGCAGCTTAGATCTCACTGAAGCTTTCTTT
cdr3_length: 15; v_call: TRBV20-1; j_call: TRBJ2-5; d_call: TRBD2; clone_size: -; cdr3_aa: CSAQGTSGAQETQYF; cdr3_nt: TGCAGTGCTCAAGGGACTAGCGGGGCTCAAGAGACCCAGTACTTC
cdr3_length: 13; v_call: TRBV3-1; j_call: TRBJ1-2; d_call: -; clone_size: once; cdr3_aa: CASSQRTNYGYTF; cdr3_nt: TGTGCCAGCAGCCAAAGGACGAACTATGGCTACACCTTC
cdr3_length: 15; v_call: TRBV6-5; j_call: TRBJ1-1; d_call: TRBD1; clone_size: -; cdr3_aa: CASSYSYRGNTEAFF; cdr3_nt: TGTGCCAGCAGTTACTCGTACAGGGGGAACACTGAAGCTTTCTTT
cdr3_length: 14; v_call: TRBV12-3/TRBV12-4; j_call: TRBJ2-3; d_call: -; clone_size: -; cdr3_aa: CASSETGNPDTQYF; cdr3_nt: TGTGCCAGCAGTGAGACCGGCAACCCCGATACACAGTATTTT
cdr3_length: 14; v_call: TRBV7-6; j_call: TRBJ2-3; d_call: TRBD2; clone_size: -; cdr3_aa: CASSMGLASDTQYF; cdr3_nt: TGTGCCAGCAGCATGGGACTAGCGTCGGATACGCAGTATTTT
cdr3_length: 15; v_call: TRBV10-3; j_call: TRBJ1-5; d_call: -; clone_size: -; cdr3_aa: CAISESGSFNQPQHF; cdr3_nt: TGTGCCATCAGTGAGTCGGGGTCCTTCAATCAGCCCCAGCATTTT
cdr3_length: 15; v_call: TRBV6-6; j_call: TRBJ1-5; d_call: TRBD1; clone_size: -; cdr3_aa: CASSPTGLRNQPQHF; cdr3_nt: TGTGCCAGCAGCCCGACAGGGTTGCGCAATCAGCCCCAGCATTTT
cdr3_length: 16; v_call: TRBV4-2; j_call: TRBJ2-1; d_call: TRBD2; clone_size: -; cdr3_aa: CASSQESGLAAAWQFF; cdr3_nt: TGTGCCAGCAGCCAAGAATCAGGACTAGCCGCCGCGTGGCAGTTCTTC
cdr3_length: 12; v_call: TRBV12-3/TRBV12-4; j_call: TRBJ1-3; d_call: -; clone_size: -; cdr3_aa: CASSLVGNTIYF; cdr3_nt: TGCGCCAGCAGTTTGGTGGGAAACACCATATATTTT
cdr3_length: 13; v_call: TRBV20-1; j_call: TRBJ2-5; d_call: -; clone_size: -; cdr3_aa: CSAKVAPQETQYF; cdr3_nt: TGCAGTGCTAAGGTAGCCCCACAAGAGACCCAGTACTTC
cdr3_length: 15; v_call: TRBV7-2; j_call: TRBJ2-5; d_call: -; clone_size: many; cdr3_aa: CASSFITVGQETQYF; cdr3_nt: TGTGCCAGCAGCTTTATTACGGTTGGGCAAGAGACCCAGTACTTC
cdr3_length: 12; v_call: TRBV6-6; j_call: TRBJ2-1; d_call: -; clone_size: once; cdr3_aa: CASSRVGGEQFF; cdr3_nt: TGTGCCAGCAGTCGTGTCGGGGGAGAGCAGTTCTTC
cdr3_length: 14; v_call: TRBV5-1; j_call: TRBJ2-2; d_call: -; clone_size: -; cdr3_aa: CASWSGANTGELFF; cdr3_nt: TGCGCCAGCTGGTCGGGCGCGAACACCGGGGAGCTGTTTTTT
cdr3_length: 16; v_call: TRBV29-1; j_call: TRBJ2-1; d_call: -; clone_size: few; cdr3_aa: CSVGGLKISSYNEQFF; cdr3_nt: TGCAGCGTTGGGGGGCTAAAGATCAGCTCCTACAATGAGCAGTTCTTC
cdr3_length: 15; v_call: TRBV28; j_call: TRBJ2-5; d_call: TRBD2; clone_size: -; cdr3_aa: CASSLTGGGRKTQYF; cdr3_nt: TGTGCCAGCAGTCTCACGGGCGGGGGTAGAAAGACCCAGTACTTC